This TCR beta chain was found in a study of T cells in Graves' hyperthyroidism and ophthalmopathy. TCR beta CDR3 sequences were amplified from RNA transcripts. The HTBI set primed first-round TCR CDR3 RT-PCR. TCRdb re-derived calls from the multiplex PCR reads in MiXCR, one entry per CDR3 protein. The sample includes more than 550,000 distinct CDR3 sequences, 45% of them seen just once. Looked up from germline, CDR1 is DFQATT and CDR2 is SNEGSKA (reference sequence). The CDR3 contains 14 residues. The junction had 8 bases not matched to a gene; V was cut back by 3 bases and J by 4 bases. Many counts were recorded for this clonotype.

The receptor was derived from an adult man with Graves' disease, either hyperthyroidism or ophthalmopathy (not recorded which). V usage is TRBV20-1 and J usage is TRBJ2-7, with 8 bases aligning to TRBD1. The sequenced sample consisted of peripheral blood or thyroid tissue (not recorded which). CDR3 residues: CSARPGQERYEQYF. The DNA of the CDR3 is TGCAGTGCTAGGCCGGGACAGGAACGTTACGAGCAGTACTTC.